The clone carrying this TCR beta chain was seen only a few times. The junction departs from the called germline gene at one end, perhaps through a read error. TCR beta VDJ combinations and CDR3 sequences were profiled from genomic DNA. Via MiXCR, TCRdb re-called the reads, giving one row per CDR3 protein. Of 250,000 to 300,000 distinct CDR3 sequences listed, approximately 58% are singletons. This CDR3 is built from 13 residues. Germline V CDR1 and CDR2: SSHAT, FNYEAQ (reference sequence). The patients chosen for sequencing had shown expansion of CD8+CD57+ cells (detected by flow cytometry). This specimen belongs to a study of CD8+CD57+ T cells in acquired aplastic anemia.

This sequence originates from a human donor with aplastic anemia. The rearrangement uses TRBV7-7 and TRBJ1-1; D is undetermined. Sequencing used sorted CD4+, CD8+, or CD8+CD57+ T cells (not recorded which) from PBMCs. CDR3 protein: CASSLGMATEAFF. The CDR3 nucleotides are TGTGCTAGCAGCTTAGGGATGGCCACTGAAGCTTTCTTT.